Presented here are 28 T cell receptor beta chains from one specimen sequenced in a study of T cells after yellow fever vaccination. TCRdb independently ran MiXCR on the 5' RACE reads; one entry per CDR3 protein. The top ten clones hold about 15% of a sample with about 360,000 distinct CDR3 sequences, 6.2% of them seen once. Sequencing used PBMCs, obtained 5 days after the yellow fever booster vaccination. The origin of the receptors is a man aged 25-45 years who received the YFV17D yellow fever vaccine.

This clonotype has ten or more counts. This sequence joins TRBV7-9 and TRBJ2-1; D perhaps matches TRBD2 (5 bases). The CDR3 extends over 16 amino acids. CDR1 and CDR2 (germline): SEHNR, FQNEAQ (reference sequence). V dropped 0 bases and J dropped 6 bases, with 15 bases sitting between them. As DNA, the CDR3 is TGTGCCAGCAGCTTAGCAGGGATCGGGATTAGCAATGAGCAGTTCTTC. This gives the protein CASSLAGIGISNEQFF.

This clonotype was detected a few times. This chain uses TRBV27 with TRBJ2-1, with a tentative D call TRBD2 (6 bases). This CDR3 is built from 16 residues. Trimming left V 6 bases short and J 5 bases short, with 20 bases between. Germline loops: CDR1 MNHEY, CDR2 SMNVEV (reference sequence). The CDR3 region is CASSPYSGRVNNEQFF. The CDR3 coding sequence is TGTGCCAGCAGCCCGTATAGCGGACGAGTTAACAATGAGCAGTTCTTC.

The rearrangement uses TRBV11-2 and TRBJ2-7; D gene ambiguous. V lost 0 bases and J lost 7, with 7 bases in between. CDR3 length equals 12 residues. CDR1 and CDR2 from the germline V gene are SGHAT and FQNNGV. This CDR3 is CASSLDMGEQYF. The CDR3 DNA is TGTGCCAGCAGCTTAGATATGGGAGAGCAGTACTTC. The variable domain in full, completed from reference TRBV11-2 and TRBJ2-7, reads EAGVAQSPRYKIIEKRQSVAFWCNPISGHATLYWYQQILGQGPKLLIQFQNNGVVDDSQLPKDRFSAERLKGVDSTLKIQPAKLEDSAVYLCASSLDMGEQYFGPGTRLTVT.

This sequence joins TRBV29-1 and TRBJ2-7; 10 bases are shared with TRBD1. The V segment lost 6 bases and the J segment 5 bases; nucleotides outside the gene matches: 4. Germline CDR1 SQVTM, CDR2 ANQGSEA. The length of the CDR3 is 12 residues. CDR3 in DNA: TGCAGCGTGGGACAGGGGAAAGACGAGCAGTACTTC. Its protein is CSVGQGKDEQYF.

The genes are TRBV14 and TRBJ2-7, with 11 bases aligning to TRBD1. CDR3 length: 14 residues. Germline CDR1 and CDR2: SGHDN and FVKESK. Trimming at V came to 4 bases and at J to 5 bases, leaving 4 bases not matched to a gene. CDR3 residues: CASSRGQGADEQYF. CDR3 sequence (DNA): TGTGCCAGCAGCCGAGGACAGGGGGCCGACGAGCAGTACTTC. The full variable domain, in which reference TRBV14 and TRBJ2-7 provide the parts outside the CDR3, is EAGVTQFPSHSVIEKGQTVTLRCDPISGHDNLYWYRRVMGKEIKFLLHFVKESKQDESGMPNNRFLAERTGGTYSTLKVQPAELEDSGVYFCASSRGQGADEQYFGPGTRLTVT.

The table lists this clonotype with a few counts. The V call is TRBV5-4, the J call TRBJ2-5; D might be TRBD1 (5 bases). This CDR3 is built from 15 residues. V lost 0 bases and J lost 4, with 13 bases in between. Germline lookup yields CDR1 SGHNT and CDR2 YYREEE (reference sequence). CDR3 protein: CASSLGLQGSETQYF. CDR3 in DNA: TGTGCCAGCAGCTTGGGGTTGCAGGGTTCAGAGACCCAGTACTTC.

The table lists this clonotype with many counts. The chain uses TRBV6-5 and TRBJ2-1, with 8 nucleotides matching TRBD2. The germline CDR1 and CDR2 sequences are MNHEY and SVGAGI. With V trimmed by 8 bases and J by 9 bases, 3 bases remained unmatched. The CDR3 totals 11 residues. The CDR3 loop reads CASRGGAEQFF. The CDR3 nucleotides are TGTGCCAGCCGGGGGGGGGCTGAGCAGTTCTTC.

This clonotype was detected a few times. The chain joins TRBV29-1 to TRBJ2-1; TRBD2 is a possible D gene (6 bases). CDR1 SQVTM and CDR2 ANQGSEA come from the germline V gene. The CDR3 is made up of 14 amino acids. V was shortened by 7 bases and J by 0 bases, with 13 bases between the two germline ends. CDR3 sequence (DNA): TGCAGCGCTGGGGGGAGAAGCTCCTACAATGAGCAGTTCTTC. It codes for CSAGGRSSYNEQFF.

In the case of this clonotype: A much larger clone lies one base from this, so it may be a read error. This CDR3 is missing its conserved last phenylalanine or tryptophan, likely due to a read error. The rearrangement joins TRBV7-3 to TRBJ2-1; D not resolved. The CDR3 runs to 15 residues. Germline V lookup: CDR1 SGHTA, CDR2 FQGTGA. V gave up 0 bases and J gave up 6 bases, with 12 bases separating them. The CDR3 region has the DNA TGTGCCAGCAGCTTAACGCGAACAGCTGGCAATGAGCAGTTCATC. As protein: CASSLTRTAGNEQFI.

The chain has TRBV10-2 and TRBJ2-7, with D possibly matching TRBD1 (5 bases). The CDR3 extends over 14 amino acids. Germline V CDR1 and CDR2: WSHSY, SAAADI. V was pared by 4 bases and J by 7 bases, with 17 bases between. The CDR3 loop reads CASSGGPRVGEQYF. CDR3 in DNA: TGCGCCAGCAGTGGGGGCCCCCGAGTGGGGGAGCAGTACTTC.

The J gene is TRBJ2-5, the V gene TRBV2; D might be TRBD1 (6 bases). CDR3 length equals 14 residues. Trimming removed 6 bases from V and 5 bases from J, with 16 bases in between. CDR1 and CDR2 from the germline V gene are SNHLY and FYNNEI. The chain's CDR3 is CASRGAEGDETQYF. Here the CDR3 DNA reads TGTGCCAGCAGGGGGGCTGAGGGAGATGAGACCCAGTACTTC.

This clonotype was counted at least ten times. The V gene is TRBV7-3, the J gene TRBJ2-5; unclear D gene. Trimming pared 1 base from V and 4 bases from J, leaving 7 bases between. This CDR3 spans 13 amino acids. In germline, CDR1 is SGHTA, CDR2 FQGTGA. The CDR3 loop reads CASSLRKGETQYF. The CDR3 DNA sequence: TGTGCCAGCAGCTTAAGGAAAGGAGAGACCCAGTACTTC.

The V and J genes are TRBV7-2 and TRBJ2-3; 9 bases align to TRBD2. The CDR3 runs 15 residues. V lost 5 bases, J lost 4 bases, and 7 bases stayed unmatched. Per germline, CDR1 SGHTA and CDR2 FQGNSA. DNA of the CDR3: TGTGCCAGCAGCCCCCGACTAGCGGAACCAGATACGCAGTATTTT. It specifies CASSPRLAEPDTQYF.

This clonotype has a count of ten or more. This chain uses TRBV20-1 with TRBJ2-7; TRBD2 is a possible D gene (5 bases). CDR1 is DFQATT and CDR2 is SNEGSKA in the germline V gene (reference sequence). CDR3 size: 16 residues. Deletions cut 1 base from V and 3 bases from J, with 19 bases between. CDR3 nucleotides: TGCAGTGCTAGAGCCCTCCCGGGAACCCAGGACTACGAGCAGTACTTC. Amino acid sequence: CSARALPGTQDYEQYF.

CDR3 sequence: CASSYMGEQFF. CDR3 coding DNA: TGTGCCAGCAGTTACATGGGGGAGCAGTTCTTC. The J gene is TRBJ2-1, the V gene TRBV6-2 or TRBV6-3; no definite D call. Germline loops: CDR1 MNHEY, CDR2 SVGEGT. The CDR3 runs to 11 residues. Between the trimmed V and J ends, which lost 2 bases and 10 bases, there was a span of 6 bases.

The gene calls are TRBV5-1 and TRBJ2-3, with TRBD1 as a possible D gene (6 bases). The germline gives CDR1 SGHRS, CDR2 YFSETQ. Trimming pared 1 base from V and 1 base from J, leaving 13 bases between. CDR3 length: 16 residues. Here the CDR3 reads CASSLIGWTGTDTQYF. The CDR3 DNA follows: TGCGCCAGCAGCTTGATTGGTTGGACAGGCACAGATACGCAGTATTTT.

In its sample, this clonotype was seen a few times. This chain uses TRBV3-1 with TRBJ2-2, with unresolved D. CDR1 is LGHDT, CDR2 YNNKEL, per germline (reference sequence). The CDR3 spans 14 residues. Trimming took 10 bases from V and 0 from J, leaving 12 bases between them. The CDR3 bases are TGTGCCACCGCCACTACCGCGAACACCGGGGAGCTGTTTTTT. Protein: CATATTANTGELFF.

This clonotype was counted at least ten times. The chain carries TRBV20-1 and TRBJ1-2, with TRBD1 matching over 12 bases. The CDR3 contains 15 residues. Germline lookup yields CDR1 DFQATT and CDR2 SNEGSKA (reference sequence). Trimming removed 6 bases from V and 4 bases from J; junction bases left unmatched: 9. The CDR3 here is CSATPGQGASYGYTF. The CDR3 DNA is TGCAGTGCAACACCGGGACAGGGGGCATCCTATGGCTACACCTTC.

The chain combines TRBV30 with TRBJ1-1; D gene uncertain. Germline CDR1 and CDR2: GTSNPN and SVGIG (reference sequence). The length of the CDR3 is 14 residues. The V end was cut by 3 bases, the J end by 5 bases, with 16 bases between. The DNA for the CDR3 is TGTGCCTGGAGCCGAAACTTAGGAAGGACTGAAGCTTTCTTT. This translates into CAWSRNLGRTEAFF.

This clonotype was seen many times. CDR3 amino acids: CASKPGLEYNEQFF. CDR3 DNA: TGTGCCAGCAAGCCGGGACTAGAGTACAATGAGCAGTTCTTC. The chain combines TRBV7-2 with TRBJ2-1, with TRBD2 identical over 8 bases. The CDR3 has 14 amino acids. The V gene end was trimmed by 7 bases and the J gene end by 4 bases; junction bases not matched to a gene: 6. CDR1 is SGHTA, CDR2 FQGNSA, per germline.

Concerning this clonotype: This clone may be a read error of a much larger clone one base away. The V call is TRBV7-2, the J call TRBJ2-2, with D unresolved. Germline V gene lookup returns CDR1 SGHTA and CDR2 FQGNSA. V was clipped by 0 bases and J by 5 bases, with 19 bases between them. This CDR3 is 18 amino acids long. CDR3 sequence reads: CASSLAYWILQWTGELFF. The CDR3 DNA follows: TGTGCCAGCAGCTTAGCCTACTGGATTCTCCAGTGGACCGGGGAGCTGTTTTTT.

This clonotype was counted ten times or more. The chain joins TRBV18 to TRBJ2-1, with D perhaps TRBD2 (6 bases). Germline V CDR1 and CDR2: KGHSH, LQKENI. Between the trimmed V and J ends, which lost 6 bases and 14 bases, there was a span of 17 bases. This CDR3 region has 12 residues. CDR3 region: CASSQAGSRKFF. In DNA form, the CDR3 reads TGTGCCAGCTCCCAGGCCGGGAGTCGAAAGTTCTTC.

V usage is TRBV20-1 and J usage is TRBJ1-2; no firm D call. This CDR3 comprises 13 residues. V lost 2 bases to trimming and J lost 2 bases, with 9 bases between them. Germline CDR1 DFQATT, CDR2 SNEGSKA (reference sequence). CDR3 sequence: CSARMKWNYGYTF. DNA of the CDR3: TGCAGTGCTAGAATGAAGTGGAACTATGGCTACACCTTC.

This clonotype was counted ten times or more. The chain uses TRBV7-6 and TRBJ2-3; no reliable D call. The V end lost 4 bases, the J end lost 4 bases, and 15 bases lay between the germline ends. CDR3 length equals 15 residues. The germline V gene has CDR1 SGHVS and CDR2 FNYEAQ. CDR3 in amino acids: CASSSGQVLADTQYF. For the CDR3, the DNA is TGTGCCAGCAGCTCAGGCCAGGTATTAGCAGATACGCAGTATTTT.

The rearrangement joins TRBV9 to TRBJ2-7, with no clear D. V was clipped by 4 bases and J by 6 bases, with 17 bases between them. This CDR3 contains 14 residues. Germline lookup yields CDR1 SGDLS and CDR2 YYNGEE. The CDR3 reads CASSPQWIFVEQYF. For the CDR3, the DNA is TGTGCCAGCAGCCCGCAGTGGATCTTCGTCGAGCAGTACTTC.

This clonotype was detected ten times or more. The CDR3 does not close with the conserved phenylalanine or tryptophan, likely indicating a read error. The DNA is omitted, as the CDR3 cannot be located on it reliably, and the CDR3 follows TCRdb's listing. This chain links TRBV20-1 with TRBJ2-3; TRBD2 is the table's D call, not checked against the DNA. The CDR3 extends over 12 residues, inclusive of both ends. CDR1 and CDR2 (germline): DFQATT, SNEGSKA (reference sequence). The CDR3 loop reads CSARDTSGRLSI.

This clonotype was recorded at least ten times. V gene TRBV14 combines with J gene TRBJ2-1, with 8 bases lining up with TRBD2. V lost 0 bases, J lost 8 bases, and 12 bases stayed unmatched. CDR3 size: 17 residues. CDR1 and CDR2 (germline): SGHDN, FVKESK. This CDR3 is CASSQDRTSFDHDEQFF. The CDR3 region has the DNA TGTGCCAGCAGCCAAGATCGGACTAGCTTCGATCACGATGAGCAGTTCTTC.

This clonotype has a count of ten or more. The chain combines TRBV3-1 with TRBJ2-1; D not resolved. The CDR3 is made up of 13 amino acids. CDR1 is LGHDT, CDR2 YNNKEL, per germline (reference sequence). Trimming cost V 3 bases and J 14 bases, with 17 bases left between them. CDR3 DNA: TGTGCCAGCAGCCACCAGACACCCACGGTGGAGTTCTTC. Encoded protein: CASSHQTPTVEFF.